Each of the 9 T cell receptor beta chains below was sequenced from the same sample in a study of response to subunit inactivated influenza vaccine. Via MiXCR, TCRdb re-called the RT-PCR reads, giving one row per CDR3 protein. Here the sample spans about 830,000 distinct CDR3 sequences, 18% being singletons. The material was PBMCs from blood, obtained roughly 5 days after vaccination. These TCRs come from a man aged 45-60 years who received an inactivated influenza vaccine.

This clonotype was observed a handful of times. The CDR3 region is CASSSGYSTTDTQYF. The DNA for the CDR3 is TGTGCCAGCAGTTCTGGATACTCCACCACAGATACGCAGTATTTT. V gene TRBV28 combines with J gene TRBJ2-3; no firm D call. Germline V gene data show CDR1 as MDHEN and CDR2 as SYDVKM. Trimming took 4 bases from V and 2 from J, leaving 13 bases between them. The CDR3 is 15 amino acids.

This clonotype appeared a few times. The CDR3 nucleotides are TGTGCCATCAGTGAGTCGAGTTTTCTACGGACAGTCCCCGGGGAGCTGTTTTTT. Translation: CAISESSFLRTVPGELFF. The V and J genes are TRBV10-3 and TRBJ2-2, with a tentative D call TRBD1 (6 bases). From germline, CDR1 is ENHRY and CDR2 SYGVKD. The CDR3 contains 18 residues. Trimming pared 0 bases from V and 6 bases from J, leaving 20 bases between.

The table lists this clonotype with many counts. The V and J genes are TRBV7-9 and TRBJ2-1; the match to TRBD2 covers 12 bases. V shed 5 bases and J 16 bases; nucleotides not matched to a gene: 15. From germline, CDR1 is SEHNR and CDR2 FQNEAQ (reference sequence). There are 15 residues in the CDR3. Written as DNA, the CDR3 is TGTGCCAGCAGCCCACCGGGACTAGCGGGCCTTCAGGGTTTCTTC. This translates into CASSPPGLAGLQGFF. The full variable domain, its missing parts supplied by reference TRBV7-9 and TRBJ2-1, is DTGVSQNPRHKITKRGQNVTFRCDPISEHNRLYWYRQTLGQGPEFLTYFQNEAQLEKSRLLSDRFSAERPKGSFSTLEIQRTEQGDSAMYLCASSPPGLAGLQGFFGPGTRLTVL.

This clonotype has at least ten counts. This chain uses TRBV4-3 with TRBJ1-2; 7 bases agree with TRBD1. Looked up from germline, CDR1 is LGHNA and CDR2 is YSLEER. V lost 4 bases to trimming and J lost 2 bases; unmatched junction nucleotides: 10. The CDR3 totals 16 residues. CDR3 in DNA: TGCGCCAGCAGCCGGGGGGGGGCACAGGGGAACTATGGCTACACCTTC. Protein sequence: CASSRGGAQGNYGYTF.

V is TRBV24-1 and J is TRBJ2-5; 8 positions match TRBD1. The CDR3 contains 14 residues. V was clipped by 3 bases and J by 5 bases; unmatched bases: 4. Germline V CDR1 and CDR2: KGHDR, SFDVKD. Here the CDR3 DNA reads TGTGCCACCAGTGATGAGCAGGGGGCCGAGACCCAGTACTTC. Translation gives CATSDEQGAETQYF.

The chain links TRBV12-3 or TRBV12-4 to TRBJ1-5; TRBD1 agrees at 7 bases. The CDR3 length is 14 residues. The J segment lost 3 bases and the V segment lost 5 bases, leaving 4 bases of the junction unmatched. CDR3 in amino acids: CASSRQGLNQPQHF. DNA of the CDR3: TGTGCCAGCAGTCGACAGGGACTCAATCAGCCCCAGCATTTT.

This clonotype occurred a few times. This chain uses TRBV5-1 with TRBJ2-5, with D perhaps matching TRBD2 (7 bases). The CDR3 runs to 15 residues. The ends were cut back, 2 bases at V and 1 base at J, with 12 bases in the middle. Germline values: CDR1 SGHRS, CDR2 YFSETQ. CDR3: CASSFYGGLQETQYF. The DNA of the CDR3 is TGCGCCAGCAGCTTCTACGGGGGGCTCCAAGAGACCCAGTACTTC.

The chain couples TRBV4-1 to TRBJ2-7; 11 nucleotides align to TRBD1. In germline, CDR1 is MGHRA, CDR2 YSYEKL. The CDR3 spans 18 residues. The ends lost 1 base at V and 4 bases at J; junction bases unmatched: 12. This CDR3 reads CASSQGLGWDRGTYEQYF. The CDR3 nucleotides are TGCGCCAGCAGCCAAGGCCTGGGCTGGGACAGGGGGACATACGAGCAGTACTTC.

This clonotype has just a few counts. The CDR3 DNA reads as TGTGCCAGCAACTTACGACGTCAAGCCAACACTGAAGCTTTCTTT. This translates into CASNLRRQANTEAFF. This chain connects TRBV12-3 or TRBV12-4 to TRBJ1-1; no reliable D call. This CDR3 comprises 15 residues. Trimming removed 7 bases from V and 2 bases from J, with 17 bases in between.